This TCR beta chain was profiled in a study of blood T cell repertoires in COVID-19. Across the whole study: Specimens from acute and convalescent COVID-19 originated in the United States, Italy and Spain. The cDNA or gDNA used as material had been derived from T cells, B-cell-depleted T cells, or PBMCs.

Original methodology: Reference gene primers were amplified, and this amplification served to estimate nucleated cell counts. The protocol was immunoSEQ multiplex PCR, while the TCRdb copy is restricted to in-frame clones and leaves out a portion. The D gene and trimming were derived from the DNA, and the V and J assignments and clone size from that table. Here the sample spans roughly 110,000 clones, about 91% being singletons. The CDR3 length is 12 residues. V was pared by 5 bases and J by 6 bases, with 4 bases of the junction left unmatched. The chain employs TRBV12-3 or TRBV12-4 and TRBJ2-7, with TRBD2 matching 7 bases. The clonotype comes from a middle-aged man with active or convalescent COVID-19. Sequenced input: peripheral blood. The CDR3 nucleotides are TGTGCCAGCAGTCCGGGGGGAAGCGAGCAGTACTTC. The encoded protein is CASSPGGSEQYF.